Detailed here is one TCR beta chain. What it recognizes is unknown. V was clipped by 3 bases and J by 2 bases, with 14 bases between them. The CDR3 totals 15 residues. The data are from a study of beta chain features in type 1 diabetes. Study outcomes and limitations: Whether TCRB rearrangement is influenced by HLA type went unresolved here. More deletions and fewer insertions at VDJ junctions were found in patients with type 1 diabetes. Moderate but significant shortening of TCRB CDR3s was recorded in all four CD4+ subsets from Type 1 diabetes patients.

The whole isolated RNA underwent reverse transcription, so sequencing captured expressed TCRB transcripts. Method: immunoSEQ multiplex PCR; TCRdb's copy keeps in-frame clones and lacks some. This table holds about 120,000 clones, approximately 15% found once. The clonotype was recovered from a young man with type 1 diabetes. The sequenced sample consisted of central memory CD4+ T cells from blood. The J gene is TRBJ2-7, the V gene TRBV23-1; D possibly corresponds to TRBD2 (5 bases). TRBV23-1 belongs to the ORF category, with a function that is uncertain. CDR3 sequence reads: CASSHFEPGTYEQYF. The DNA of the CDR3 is TGCGCCAGCAGTCACTTCGAACCCGGGACCTACGAGCAGTACTTC.